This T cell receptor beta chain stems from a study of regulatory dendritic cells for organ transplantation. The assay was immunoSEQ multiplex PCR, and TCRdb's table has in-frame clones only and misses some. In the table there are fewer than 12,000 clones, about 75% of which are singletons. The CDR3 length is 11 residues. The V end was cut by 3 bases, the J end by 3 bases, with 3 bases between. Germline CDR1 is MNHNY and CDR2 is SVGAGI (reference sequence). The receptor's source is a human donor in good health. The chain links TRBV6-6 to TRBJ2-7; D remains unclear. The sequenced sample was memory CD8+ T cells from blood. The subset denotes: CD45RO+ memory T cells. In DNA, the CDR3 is TGTGCCAGCAGTTATAACTACGAGCAGTACTTC. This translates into CASSYNYEQYF.